This T cell receptor beta chain came from a study of T-cell reconstitution after alpha-beta-depleted transplantation in children. The V end lost 7 bases, the J end lost 2 bases, and 9 bases lay between the germline ends. Germline CDR1 reads MNHNY; CDR2 reads SVGAGI (reference sequence). The CDR3 spans 12 residues. The authors prepared the TCRbeta library with unique molecular identifiers. MiXCR, applied by TCRdb to the PCR reads, yields one record per CDR3 protein. The table shows hundreds of thousands of distinct CDR3 sequences, with under 15% occurring only once. The gene calls are TRBV6-6 and TRBJ2-7, with D perhaps matching TRBD2 (6 bases). The clonotype was recovered from a male patient between 10 and 17 years old who had a stem cell transplant for acute myeloid leukemia, so the T cells may come from the graft donor. This specimen was PBMCs, mostly from graft donor cells, taken 360 days after TCRalphabeta/CD19-depleted stem cell transplant. The CDR3 bases are TGTGCCAGCACCGGACTAACCTACGAGCAGTACTTC. Translating gives CASTGLTYEQYF.